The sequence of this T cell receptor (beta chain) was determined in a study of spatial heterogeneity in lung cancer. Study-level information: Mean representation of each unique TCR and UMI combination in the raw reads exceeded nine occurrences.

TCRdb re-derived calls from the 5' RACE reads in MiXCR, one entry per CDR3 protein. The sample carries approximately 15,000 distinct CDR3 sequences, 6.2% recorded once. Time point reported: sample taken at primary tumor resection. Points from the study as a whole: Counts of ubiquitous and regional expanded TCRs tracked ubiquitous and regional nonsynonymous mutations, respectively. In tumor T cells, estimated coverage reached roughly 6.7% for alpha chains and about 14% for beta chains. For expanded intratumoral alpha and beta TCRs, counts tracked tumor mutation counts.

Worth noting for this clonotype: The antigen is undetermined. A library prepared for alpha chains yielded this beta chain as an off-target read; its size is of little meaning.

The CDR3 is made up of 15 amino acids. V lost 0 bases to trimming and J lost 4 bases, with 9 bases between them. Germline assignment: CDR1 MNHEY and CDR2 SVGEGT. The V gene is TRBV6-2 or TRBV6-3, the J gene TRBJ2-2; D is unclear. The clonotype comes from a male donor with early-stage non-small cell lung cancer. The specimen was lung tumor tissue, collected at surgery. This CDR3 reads CASSYSYVTTGELFF. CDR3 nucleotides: TGTGCCAGCAGTTACTCGTATGTCACCACCGGGGAGCTGTTTTTT.